Listed below are T cell receptor beta chains from one sample, sequenced in a study of monozygotic twins with inflammatory bowel disease. From its re-call of the 5' RACE reads, TCRdb lists each CDR3 protein once, without DNA. The table for this sample gives 190,000 or so distinct CDR3 sequences. The sequenced material came from blood. All receptors derive from a human donor with ulcerative colitis or Crohn's disease, or a healthy co-twin of an affected twin (not recorded which). CDR3s include the opening cysteine and the closing phenylalanine or tryptophan. Fields, in order: J gene, V gene, CDR3 protein.

J: TRBJ2-7
V: TRBV7-9
CDR3: CASSPNPGQGYEQYF

J: TRBJ2-7
V: TRBV20-1
CDR3: CSARDPTSQDEQYF

J: TRBJ2-3
V: TRBV12-3/TRBV12-4
CDR3: CASRPRKASGGISTDTQYF

J: TRBJ2-3
V: TRBV5-1
CDR3: CASSPRSRTGGTDTQYF

J: TRBJ2-1
V: TRBV7-8
CDR3: CASSSRFLGSYNEQFF

J: TRBJ2-3
V: TRBV5-6
CDR3: CASSIPGQVTDTQYF

J: TRBJ1-1
V: TRBV7-2
CDR3: CASSGPNTEAFF

J: TRBJ1-5
V: TRBV7-2
CDR3: CASTGGQGSPSNQPQHF

J: TRBJ2-7
V: TRBV7-2
CDR3: CASSLTSSHEQYF

J: TRBJ1-2
V: TRBV7-9
CDR3: CASSFSYYGYTF

J: TRBJ1-6
V: TRBV20-1
CDR3: CSAGLPRVNSPLHF

J: TRBJ2-7
V: TRBV7-2
CDR3: CASSLSPSWDNYEQYF

J: TRBJ2-7
V: TRBV5-1
CDR3: CASSPQVDRSSYEQYF

J: TRBJ2-7
V: TRBV19
CDR3: CASSIRASPSYEQYF

J: TRBJ2-7
V: TRBV7-8
CDR3: CASSPLGGSGGDEQYF

J: TRBJ1-2
V: TRBV6-5
CDR3: CASIGGYDYGYTF

J: TRBJ1-1
V: TRBV6-5
CDR3: CASSPQGPAAFF

J: TRBJ1-5
V: TRBV15
CDR3: CATSRDPIAQPQHF

J: TRBJ2-7
V: TRBV18
CDR3: CASSPGQVGEQYF

J: TRBJ2-4
V: TRBV18
CDR3: CASSPRSFWREHKNIQYF

J: TRBJ2-1
V: TRBV20-1
CDR3: CSAVPRGRDEQFF

J: TRBJ2-7
V: TRBV11-2
CDR3: CASSKGLGSYEQYF

J: TRBJ1-1
V: TRBV19
CDR3: CASSIGHVEAFF

J: TRBJ2-7
V: TRBV3-1
CDR3: CASSQGGAKPYEQYF

J: TRBJ1-5
V: TRBV5-4
CDR3: CASRPNRASQPQHF

J: TRBJ2-1
V: TRBV20-1
CDR3: CSALLRVYNEQFF

J: TRBJ2-2
V: TRBV7-9
CDR3: CASSLPRTGLFSGELFF

J: TRBJ2-7
V: TRBV5-1
CDR3: CASSLSLAGGHSYEQYF

J: TRBJ2-3
V: TRBV20-1
CDR3: CTGQGGQTDTQYF

J: TRBJ2-7
V: TRBV19
CDR3: CASSIGDSPPYEQYF

J: TRBJ1-4
V: TRBV12-3/TRBV12-4
CDR3: CASSQGNAAEKLFF

J: TRBJ1-5
V: TRBV20-1
CDR3: CSARTGANQPQHF

J: TRBJ1-1
V: TRBV6-6
CDR3: CASLTGAATEAFF

J: TRBJ1-6
V: TRBV6-5
CDR3: CASSYFTTASSPLHF

J: TRBJ2-7
V: TRBV6-5
CDR3: CASSYSSTRLYEQCF

J: TRBJ2-3
V: TRBV5-4
CDR3: CASSLGGANTDTQYF

J: TRBJ2-4
V: TRBV20-1
CDR3: CSAEGLAKNIQYF

J: TRBJ1-5
V: TRBV5-1
CDR3: CASSWDGSNQPQHF

J: TRBJ2-2
V: TRBV19
CDR3: CASRRPGTGTTGELFF

J: TRBJ2-4
V: TRBV5-1
CDR3: CASSYRNSPAGAKNIQYF

J: TRBJ2-5
V: TRBV7-2
CDR3: CASSLSWPAQETQYF

J: TRBJ2-3
V: TRBV20-1
CDR3: CSARDIGGGHPDTQYF

J: TRBJ1-1
V: TRBV14
CDR3: CASSQVRGTEAFF

J: TRBJ1-4
V: TRBV18
CDR3: CASSPSTEEKLFF

J: TRBJ2-1
V: TRBV20-1
CDR3: CSAATGRVVNEQFF

J: TRBJ2-3
V: TRBV7-9
CDR3: CASSARQGTSTDTQYF

J: TRBJ2-5
V: TRBV18
CDR3: CASSPPIAEETQYF

J: TRBJ2-3
V: TRBV4-2
CDR3: CASSAREGTTDTQYF

J: TRBJ2-5
V: TRBV5-6
CDR3: CASTPPGTQETQYF

J: TRBJ1-2
V: TRBV20-1
CDR3: CSAIISGGYYGYTF

J: TRBJ2-3
V: TRBV20-1
CDR3: CSAREADRYTQYF

J: TRBJ1-2
V: TRBV5-1
CDR3: CASRQGQPSNYGYTF

J: TRBJ2-5
V: TRBV12-3/TRBV12-4
CDR3: CASSKSKTAAETQYF

J: TRBJ1-3
V: TRBV7-9
CDR3: CASSGGNTIYF